These T cell receptor beta chains were read from a single sample in a study of T cells after yellow fever vaccination. TCRdb recomputed calls from the 5' RACE reads with MiXCR, one row per CDR3 protein. Among hundreds of thousands of distinct CDR3 sequences listed, around 20% were seen once. The sequenced sample was PBMCs, obtained before the yellow fever booster vaccination. The receptors here all came from a man between 18 and 29 years old who received the YFV17D yellow fever vaccine. Both conserved end residues are part of each CDR3.

V | CDR3
TRBV9 | CASSVGGTQETQYF
TRBV20-1 | CSARDGRSPNGYTF
TRBV4-3 | CASSQWGANAEAFF
TRBV5-1 | CASSLAGGPVYEQYF
TRBV20-1 | CSARAHRGRTDTQYF
TRBV7-2 | CASSFGSWTGDTEAFF
TRBV5-1 | CASSQPTGNTGELFF
TRBV28 | CASSFPREGIQPQHF
TRBV20-1 | CSASPGGLANTEAFF
TRBV4-3 | CASSQVDYRSTDTQYF
TRBV7-7 | CASSYGDSTYNEQFF
TRBV20-1 | CSARDPGTGGYEQYF
TRBV7-2 | CASSLPGQGANEQFF
TRBV20-1 | CSASDNRIETQYF
TRBV5-1 | CASSLGQGWNIQYF
TRBV29-1 | CSVRDRGNQPQHF
TRBV4-3 | CASSQADRGGNTIYF
TRBV4-3 | CASSQARLTLKTDTQYF
TRBV7-9 | CASQGAAGMYEQFF
TRBV15 | CATSRDIIRQGGTGELFF
TRBV6-1 | CASSPGTGPYEQYF
TRBV18 | CASSPGGLADEQFF
TRBV6-2/TRBV6-3 | CASRESGSSPNEQFF
TRBV27 | CASSQGRLGTIYF
TRBV4-2 | CASSLLGGTDYGYTF
TRBV4-2 | CASSPAGQGGSPLHF
TRBV4-1 | CASSQVQGTLNYGYTF
TRBV6-2/TRBV6-3 | CATDKRSGSYNEQFF
TRBV7-9 | CASSFRLAGGQETQYF
TRBV7-2 | CASSITGTVLNTQYF